This T cell receptor (beta chain) was recorded in a study of TIL therapy for anti-PD-1-resistant metastatic lung cancer. Points from the study as a whole: Many TIL product clones were absent from baseline tumor, suggesting clonal contraction.

A note on this clone: Its antigen is undetermined.

The CDR3 is made up of 15 amino acids. With 4 bases clipped from V and 6 bases from J, the junction kept 10 bases outside the gene matches. Germline V gene sequence: CDR1 PRHDT, CDR2 FYEKMQ (reference sequence). Indicated time point: pre-treatment sample, taken before nivolumab and TIL therapy. Tumor tissue came from excised metastases, mostly pleural nodules or supraclavicular lymph nodes. The immunoSEQ assay was v3. The repertoire was sequenced with immunoSEQ multiplex PCR; TCRdb's copy has only in-frame clones and lacks some. The table shows approximately 27,000 clones, with 72% occurring only once.

Material: tumor tissue, obtained at baseline. The chain recombines TRBV13 with TRBJ2-3; TRBD1 matches 7 bases. The TCR sequence derives from a person aged 25 to 79 with non-small cell lung cancer. This CDR3 reads CASSSPPRGGDTQYF. CDR3 sequence (DNA): TGTGCCAGCAGCTCTCCACCTCGAGGGGGCGATACGCAGTATTTT.